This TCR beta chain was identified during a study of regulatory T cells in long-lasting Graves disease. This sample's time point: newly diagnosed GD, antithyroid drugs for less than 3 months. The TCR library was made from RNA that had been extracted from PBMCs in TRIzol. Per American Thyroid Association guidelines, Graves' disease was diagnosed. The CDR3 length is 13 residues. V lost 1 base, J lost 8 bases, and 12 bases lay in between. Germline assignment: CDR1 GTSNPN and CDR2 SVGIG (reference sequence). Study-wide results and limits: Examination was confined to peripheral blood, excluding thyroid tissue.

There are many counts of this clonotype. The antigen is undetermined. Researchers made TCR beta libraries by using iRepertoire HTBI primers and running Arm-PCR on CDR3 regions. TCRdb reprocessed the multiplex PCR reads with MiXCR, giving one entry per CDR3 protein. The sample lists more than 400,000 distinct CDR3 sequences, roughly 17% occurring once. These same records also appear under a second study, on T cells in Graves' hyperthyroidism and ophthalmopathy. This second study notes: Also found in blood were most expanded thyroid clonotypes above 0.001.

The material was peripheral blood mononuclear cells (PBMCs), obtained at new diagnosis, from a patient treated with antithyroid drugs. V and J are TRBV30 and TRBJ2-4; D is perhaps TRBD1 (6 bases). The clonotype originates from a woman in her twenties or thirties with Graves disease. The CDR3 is CAWSGDMVDIQYF. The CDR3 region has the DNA TGTGCCTGGAGTGGGGACATGGTGGACATTCAGTACTTC. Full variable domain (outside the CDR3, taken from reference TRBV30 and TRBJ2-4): SQTIHQWPATLVQPVGSPLSLECTVEGTSNPNLYWYRQAAGRGLQLLFYSVGIGQISSEVPQNLSASRPQDRQFILSSKKLLLSDSGFYLCAWSGDMVDIQYFGAGTRLSVL.